The 21 T cell receptor beta chains below were found in one sample sequenced in a study of human T cells and chemical hapten exposure. MiXCR, applied by TCRdb to the RACE reads, yields one record per CDR3 protein. The table shows more than 75,000 distinct CDR3 sequences, with 8% to 10% occurring only once. Stated time point: pre-sensitization, week 0. Specified treatment: therapeutic diphenylcyclopropenone sensitization with weekly scalp DPC. The specimen was whole blood, collected in connection with sensitization to the hapten diphenylcyclopropenone (DPC). The source of these receptors is a woman in her 40s with alopecia areata. Some clones in this sample may be carry-over from other donors' samples.

In this sample, this clonotype turned up a few times. V usage is TRBV29-1 and J usage is TRBJ2-3; no firm D call. The CDR3 extends over 12 amino acids. V lost 4 bases to trimming and J lost 4 bases, with 9 bases between them. CDR1 SQVTM and CDR2 ANQGSEA come from the germline V gene. CDR3: CSVGLGSDTQYF. The CDR3, as DNA: TGCAGCGTTGGTTTGGGGTCAGATACGCAGTATTTT.

Only a few counts were recorded for this clonotype. The chain couples TRBV11-2 to TRBJ1-1; TRBD1 aligns across 7 bases. Trimming removed 5 bases from V and 5 bases from J; junction bases left unmatched: 8. This CDR3 contains 14 residues. CDR1 is SGHAT, CDR2 FQNNGV, per germline. CDR3 DNA: TGTGCCAGCAGCGTGACAGGGTACCCGACTGAAGCTTTCTTT. Its protein product is CASSVTGYPTEAFF.

This clonotype was seen more than once but under ten times. The chain uses TRBV5-5 and TRBJ2-1; 7 bases match TRBD2. This CDR3 comprises 13 residues. The V gene's germline CDR1 is SGHKS and CDR2 YYEKEE (reference sequence). J lost 6 bases, V lost 2 bases, and 2 bases had no gene match. Here the CDR3 DNA reads TGTGCCAGCAGCTTTGGGACTACCAATGAGCAGTTCTTC. It specifies CASSFGTTNEQFF.

The chain has TRBV23-1 and TRBJ2-5; the match to TRBD1 covers 8 bases. TRBV23-1 is known as an ORF, though its function is uncertain. V lost 0 bases, J lost 6 bases, and 6 bases stayed unmatched. CDR3 length: 15 residues. The CDR3 coding sequence is TGCGCCAGCAGTCAATCGACAGGGGCCAAGAAGACCCAGTACTTC. Its protein product is CASSQSTGAKKTQYF.

This clonotype was observed many times. The chain recombines TRBV5-6 with TRBJ2-5, with D perhaps matching TRBD2 (6 bases). Trimming cost V 2 bases and J 1 base, with 9 bases left between them. The CDR3 consists of 14 residues. Germline CDR1 is SGHDT and CDR2 is YYEEEE. The CDR3 coding sequence is TGTGCCAGCAGCTTATGGGGGGTCCAAGAGACCCAGTACTTC. It translates to CASSLWGVQETQYF.

This clonotype occurred many times. The chain is built from TRBV12-3 or TRBV12-4 and TRBJ1-1, with D perhaps matching TRBD1 (5 bases). Trimming left V 5 bases short and J 7 bases short, with 20 bases between. The CDR3 length is 15 residues. The CDR3 DNA reads as TGTGCCAGCAGTCCCCGATTAACGTCTAGGGGTGAAGCTTTCTTT. Amino acid sequence: CASSPRLTSRGEAFF.

The chain uses TRBV6-2 or TRBV6-3 and TRBJ2-3; weak D call: TRBD1 (5 bases). Looked up from germline, CDR1 is MNHEY and CDR2 is SVGEGT. Trimming removed 7 bases at V and 4 bases at J, with 18 bases between. The CDR3 has 15 residues. The CDR3 reads CASTTTGVNADTQYF. DNA for the CDR3: TGTGCCAGCACTACCACAGGTGTTAACGCAGATACGCAGTATTTT.

V is TRBV10-3 and J is TRBJ1-1; D is unresolved. V was clipped by 1 base and J by 1 base, with 7 bases between them. Germline assignment: CDR1 ENHRY and CDR2 SYGVKD. The CDR3 is made up of 14 amino acids. CDR3 bases: TGTGCCATCAGTGAGTACGGGTCGAACACTGAAGCTTTCTTT. Amino acids: CAISEYGSNTEAFF.

The V gene is TRBV19, the J gene TRBJ1-2; TRBD1 might be the D (5 bases). This CDR3 spans 16 amino acids. Trimming left V 2 bases short and J 3 bases short, with 16 bases between. CDR1 is LNHDA and CDR2 is SQIVND in the germline V gene (reference sequence). CDR3 DNA: TGTGCCAGTAGTATACCCCCCTTCGGACAAGACTATGGCTACACCTTC. Protein sequence: CASSIPPFGQDYGYTF.

The chain is built from TRBV5-1 and TRBJ2-6; possibly TRBD2 for D (5 bases). CDR1 SGHRS and CDR2 YFSETQ come from the germline V gene. Deletions cut 5 bases from V and 4 bases from J, with 10 bases between. The length of the CDR3 is 14 residues. Here the CDR3 reads CASSSVPGANVLTF. The CDR3 coding sequence is TGCGCCAGCAGTAGCGTCCCGGGGGCCAACGTCCTGACTTTC.

This clonotype was recorded many times. The chain has TRBV19 and TRBJ2-3, with 12 bases fitting TRBD2. CDR3 length: 17 residues. Germline V gene lookup returns CDR1 LNHDA and CDR2 SQIVND (reference sequence). The V segment lost 4 bases and the J segment 6 bases; nucleotides outside the gene matches: 11. The chain's CDR3 is CASSTLTSGGQADTQYF. In DNA, the CDR3 is TGTGCCAGTAGTACTCTGACTAGCGGGGGACAAGCCGATACGCAGTATTTT.

Written as DNA, the CDR3 is TGCAGTTCGCCCTCAAGGACGAAAGCCACTGAAGCTTTCTTT. Translation: CSSPSRTKATEAFF. The V call is TRBV20-1, the J call TRBJ1-1, with D unclear. V lost 8 bases and J lost 4, with 20 bases in between. The CDR3 length is 14 residues. Germline V gene data show CDR1 as DFQATT and CDR2 as SNEGSKA (reference sequence).

At least ten counts were recorded for this clonotype. This chain links TRBV5-1 with TRBJ2-1; 7 bases map to TRBD2. Per the germline V gene, CDR1 is SGHRS and CDR2 is YFSETQ. J lost 8 bases, V lost 0 bases, and 8 bases had no gene match. This CDR3 spans 15 amino acids. The CDR3 DNA reads as TGCGCCAGCAGCTTGGTTACTAGCGTCGGGGATGAGCAGTTCTTC. This translates into CASSLVTSVGDEQFF.

This clonotype was seen at least ten times. The chain is built from TRBV6-5 and TRBJ2-1, with TRBD2 matching over 16 bases. CDR3 length equals 14 residues. Per the germline V gene, CDR1 is MNHEY and CDR2 is SVGAGI. V lost 10 bases to trimming and J lost 7 bases; unmatched junction nucleotides: 4. This CDR3 is CATGTSGGANEQFF. The CDR3 coding sequence is TGTGCCACCGGGACTAGCGGGGGGGCAAATGAGCAGTTCTTC.

J is TRBJ2-1 and V is TRBV14, with D perhaps matching TRBD2 (6 bases). Trimming took 4 bases from V and 5 from J, leaving 9 bases between them. Germline CDR1 reads SGHDN; CDR2 reads FVKESK. This CDR3 contains 13 residues. The CDR3 region is CASSPWGDNEQFF. The CDR3 DNA is TGTGCCAGCAGCCCATGGGGGGACAATGAGCAGTTCTTC.

In this sample, this clonotype turned up many times. The V call is TRBV20-1, the J call TRBJ2-7; D might be TRBD1 (5 bases). V dropped 5 bases and J dropped 3 bases, with 17 bases sitting between them. Germline values: CDR1 DFQATT, CDR2 SNEGSKA (reference sequence). This CDR3 is built from 14 residues. CDR3 sequence: CSAERYPGNYEQYF. CDR3 nucleotides: TGCAGTGCTGAAAGATACCCAGGGAACTACGAGCAGTACTTC.

This rearrangement joins TRBV27 to TRBJ1-3; D is uncertain. CDR3 length: 16 residues. Germline CDR1 MNHEY, CDR2 SMNVEV (reference sequence). The V end lost 5 bases, the J end lost 0 bases, and 14 bases lay between the germline ends. In DNA, the CDR3 is TGTGCCAGCAGTCTACCGGACTCCCGCTCTGGAAACACCATATATTTT. Residues: CASSLPDSRSGNTIYF.

The table lists this clonotype with many counts. The chain is built from TRBV4-1 and TRBJ2-4; perhaps TRBD2 as D (6 bases). This CDR3 comprises 16 residues. Looked up from germline, CDR1 is MGHRA and CDR2 is YSYEKL. Trimming stripped 1 base from V and 6 bases from J, with 16 bases between. The CDR3 protein is CASSQGVGTGGNIQYF. Written as DNA, the CDR3 is TGCGCCAGCAGCCAAGGCGTGGGGACTGGGGGAAACATTCAGTACTTC.

This clonotype was detected a few times. The J gene is TRBJ2-5, the V gene TRBV7-9, with D possibly matching TRBD2 (7 bases). This CDR3 has 13 amino acids. Trimming took off 5 bases at V and 5 bases at J, with 12 bases between the two ends. Germline assignment: CDR1 SEHNR and CDR2 FQNEAQ (reference sequence). CDR3 coding DNA: TGTGCCAGCAGCGGGGGGGCCTGGGAGACCCAGTACTTC. Translated: CASSGGAWETQYF. Supplemented by reference TRBV7-9 and TRBJ2-5, the full variable domain reads DTGVSQNPRHKITKRGQNVTFRCDPISEHNRLYWYRQTLGQGPEFLTYFQNEAQLEKSRLLSDRFSAERPKGSFSTLEIQRTEQGDSAMYLCASSGGAWETQYFGPGTRLLVL.

This clonotype came up a few times. The V gene is TRBV7-2, the J gene TRBJ1-3; no firm D call. The V end lost 5 bases, the J end lost 0 bases, and 11 bases lay between the germline ends. Germline-derived CDR1 and CDR2 are SGHTA and FQGNSA. The CDR3 length is 15 residues. The CDR3 is CASSRTESSGNTIYF. The CDR3 nucleotides are TGTGCCAGCAGCCGGACCGAAAGCTCTGGAAACACCATATATTTT.

The J gene is TRBJ2-5, the V gene TRBV7-2; weak D call: TRBD2 (5 bases). V lost 3 bases and J lost 5, with 16 bases in between. Germline V gene sequence: CDR1 SGHTA, CDR2 FQGNSA. The CDR3 extends over 15 amino acids. This CDR3 is CASSFRLGRGETQYF. CDR3 DNA sequence: TGTGCCAGCAGCTTCCGCCTTGGGCGCGGGGAGACCCAGTACTTC.